The 28 T cell receptor beta chains below come from one sample, sequenced in a study of cytomegalovirus exposure and HLA in healthy donors. The PCR used 60 Vbeta and 13 Jbeta primers. Clones were read by immunoSEQ multiplex PCR, and TCRdb kept only the in-frame ones, dropping some. Of 130,000 to 150,000 clones listed, roughly 76% are singletons. Sequences were obtained from PBMCs. The origin of the receptors is a woman in her thirties or forties in good health and CMV-seronegative.

The chain recombines TRBV19 with TRBJ2-1, with 9 bases matching TRBD2. The length of the CDR3 is 15 residues. Unmatched junction bases numbered 4, after V lost 1 base and J lost 6 bases. Germline V lookup: CDR1 LNHDA, CDR2 SQIVND (reference sequence). The CDR3 region has the DNA TGTGCCAGTAGTATAGGGGGGACTAGCCTCAATGAGCAGTTCTTC. As protein: CASSIGGTSLNEQFF.

The chain carries TRBV2 and TRBJ2-2; D remains unclear. This CDR3 is built from 14 residues. Germline CDR1 reads SNHLY; CDR2 reads FYNNEI. Trimming pared 7 bases from V and 2 bases from J, leaving 11 bases between. DNA of the CDR3: TGTGCCAGCAAAAAAACAGAAAACACCGGGGAGCTGTTTTTT. It yields the protein CASKKTENTGELFF.

The chain recombines TRBV6-6 with TRBJ1-2, with TRBD1 as a possible D gene (5 bases). Germline lookup yields CDR1 MNHNY and CDR2 SVGAGI (reference sequence). The CDR3 runs 12 residues. Trimming stripped 6 bases from V and 3 bases from J, with 8 bases between. The CDR3 is CASRLTDYGYTF. CDR3 coding DNA: TGTGCCAGCAGGTTGACAGACTATGGCTACACCTTC.

This clone was detected a few times. The chain joins TRBV4-1 to TRBJ2-3, with D perhaps matching TRBD2 (6 bases). This CDR3 comprises 14 residues. The V gene lost 4 bases and the J gene lost 2 bases, with 10 bases spanning the gap. Looked up from germline, CDR1 is MGHRA and CDR2 is YSYEKL. CDR3 in amino acids: CASSPTSFTDTQYF. CDR3 DNA sequence: TGCGCCAGCAGCCCGACTAGTTTCACAGATACGCAGTATTTT.

The chain couples TRBV6-1 to TRBJ2-1; D gene uncertain. There are 14 residues in the CDR3. The germline V gene has CDR1 MNHNS and CDR2 SASEGT. Trimming left V 3 bases short and J 4 bases short, with 10 bases between. DNA of the CDR3: TGTGCCAGCAGTGATACATGGCAGTACAATGAGCAGTTCTTC. Translated, it gives CASSDTWQYNEQFF.

The chain joins TRBV27 to TRBJ2-3; D remains unclear. The V gene's germline CDR1 is MNHEY and CDR2 SMNVEV (reference sequence). This CDR3 has 12 amino acids. V gave up 2 bases and J gave up 7 bases, with 7 bases separating them. As DNA, the CDR3 is TGTGCCAGCAGTTTAAATGCTAATACGCAGTATTTT. Its translation: CASSLNANTQYF.

This clone was counted between two and nine times. The chain is built from TRBV5-6 and TRBJ1-4; a possible D gene is TRBD1 (6 bases). V was trimmed by 3 bases and J by 7 bases, leaving 19 bases between them. CDR1 and CDR2 (germline): SGHDT, YYEEEE. This CDR3 is 16 amino acids long. CDR3 DNA: TGTGCCAGCAGCTCAACAAGCAGGGGAGTTCGTGAAAAACTGTTTTTT. It codes for CASSSTSRGVREKLFF.

V gene TRBV7-9 combines with J gene TRBJ2-5; D may be TRBD2 (6 bases). The germline V and J ends were trimmed by 5 bases and 4 bases, with 14 bases remaining between them. The CDR3 is 14 residues long. Germline V CDR1 and CDR2: SEHNR, FQNEAQ (reference sequence). The CDR3 loop is CASSPEGRGETQYF. The CDR3 DNA reads as TGTGCCAGCAGCCCCGAGGGGCGGGGAGAGACCCAGTACTTC. The complete variable domain, with remaining parts taken from reference TRBV7-9 and TRBJ2-5, reads DTGVSQNPRHKITKRGQNVTFRCDPISEHNRLYWYRQTLGQGPEFLTYFQNEAQLEKSRLLSDRFSAERPKGSFSTLEIQRTEQGDSAMYLCASSPEGRGETQYFGPGTRLLVL.

This chain uses TRBV11-1 with TRBJ1-4; 7 nucleotides agree with TRBD1. The ends lost 4 bases at V and 4 bases at J; junction bases unmatched: 9. CDR1 and CDR2 from the germline V gene are SGHAT and FQDESV (reference sequence). The CDR3 extends over 16 amino acids. In nucleotides, the CDR3 is TGTGCCAGCAGCTCCACTTACGGGACAGTTAATGAAAAACTGTTTTTT. Amino acids: CASSSTYGTVNEKLFF.

V usage is TRBV27 and J usage is TRBJ1-6; the match to TRBD1 covers 7 bases. V was pared by 6 bases and J by 6 bases, with 8 bases of the junction left unmatched. The CDR3 consists of 15 residues. Per germline, CDR1 MNHEY and CDR2 SMNVEV (reference sequence). DNA of the CDR3: TGTGCCAGCAGCAAGACTTGGGACAGTAATTCACCCCTCCACTTT. This codes for CASSKTWDSNSPLHF.

Of note for this clone: One end of the junction fails to match germline, which may point to a read error. The chain joins TRBV7-7 to TRBJ2-5; 8 bases map to TRBD2. CDR1 and CDR2 from the germline V gene are SSHAT and FNYEAQ (reference sequence). This CDR3 spans 16 amino acids. CDR3 in DNA: TGTGCTAGCAGCTTAAATACCGGGGGGGGTGAGGAGACCCAGTACTTC. Its translation is CASSLNTGGGEETQYF.

The V gene is TRBV5-1, the J gene TRBJ2-7; D call uncertain. V gave up 0 bases and J gave up 2 bases, with 6 bases separating them. CDR1 is SGHRS and CDR2 is YFSETQ in the germline V gene. The CDR3 covers 13 residues. The DNA of the CDR3 is TGCGCCAGCAGCTTGGGGGCCCCCTACGAGCAGTACTTC. Translated, it gives CASSLGAPYEQYF. Together with reference TRBV5-1 and TRBJ2-7, the CDR3 gives the full variable domain: KAGVTQTPRYLIKTRGQQVTLSCSPISGHRSVSWYQQTPGQGLQFLFEYFSETQRNKGNFPGRFSGRQFSNSRSEMNVSTLELGDSALYLCASSLGAPYEQYFGPGTRLTVT.

V is TRBV27 and J is TRBJ1-2, with 9 bases aligning to TRBD1. Germline-derived CDR1 and CDR2 are MNHEY and SMNVEV (reference sequence). Unmatched junction bases numbered 7, after V lost 6 bases and J lost 5 bases. The CDR3 sequence is 14 residues long. The CDR3 here is CASSPTGTGYGYTF. As DNA, the CDR3 is TGTGCCAGCAGCCCAACCGGGACAGGGTATGGCTACACCTTC.

This sequence joins TRBV6-6 and TRBJ1-4; TRBD1 is a possible D gene (6 bases). The V gene's germline CDR1 is MNHNY and CDR2 SVGAGI (reference sequence). This CDR3 spans 14 amino acids. V was trimmed by 6 bases and J by 7 bases, leaving 15 bases between them. CDR3 loop: CASRPPLGAEKLFF. The CDR3 nucleotides are TGTGCCAGCAGACCACCATTGGGGGCTGAAAAACTGTTTTTT.

The chain has TRBV27 and TRBJ1-2; TRBD1 agrees at 9 bases. The V segment lost 4 bases and the J segment 8 bases; nucleotides outside the gene matches: 5. CDR3 length equals 13 residues. CDR1 and CDR2 from the germline V gene are MNHEY and SMNVEV (reference sequence). In nucleotides, the CDR3 is TGTGCCAGCAGTTCCAGGACAGGGGTCGGCTACACCTTC. Its translation: CASSSRTGVGYTF.

This clone was counted only a few times. The sample carries other DNA sequences with the same CDR3. The chain has TRBV5-1 and TRBJ1-6; weak D call: TRBD1 (5 bases). V lost 2 bases to trimming and J lost 7 bases, with 10 bases between them. The CDR3 is made up of 14 amino acids. From germline, CDR1 is SGHRS and CDR2 YFSETQ. The CDR3 sequence is CASSFERGNSPLHF. CDR3 coding DNA: TGCGCCAGCAGCTTTGAAAGGGGAAATTCACCCCTCCACTTT.

The gene calls are TRBV13 and TRBJ1-1; D possibly corresponds to TRBD1 (5 bases). Trimming removed 6 bases from V and 1 base from J, with 15 bases in between. Germline values: CDR1 PRHDT, CDR2 FYEKMQ (reference sequence). The CDR3 consists of 15 residues. The CDR3 bases are TGTGCCAGCAGACTTAAAGGGGCCTGGAACACTGAAGCTTTCTTT. This gives the protein CASRLKGAWNTEAFF.

A remark on this clone: Other DNA sequences in the same sample also yield this CDR3. V and J are TRBV7-9 and TRBJ2-2; D perhaps matches TRBD2 (7 bases). Trimming removed 0 bases at V and 0 bases at J, with 8 bases between. In germline, CDR1 is SEHNR, CDR2 FQNEAQ (reference sequence). The CDR3 loop spans 16 amino acids. The CDR3 nucleotides are TGTGCCAGCAGCTTAGCGGGGGGGCCGAACACCGGGGAGCTGTTTTTT. It encodes CASSLAGGPNTGELFF.

The V call is TRBV5-4, the J call TRBJ2-2; 10 bases are shared with TRBD2. Germline assignment: CDR1 SGHNT and CDR2 YYREEE (reference sequence). This CDR3 region has 16 residues. The V gene end was trimmed by 5 bases and the J gene end by 4 bases; junction bases not matched to a gene: 8. CDR3 sequence (DNA): TGTGCCAGCAGTTCAAAGCGGGGGGGCGGCACCGGGGAGCTGTTTTTT. It specifies CASSSKRGGGTGELFF.

The rearrangement joins TRBV10-1 to TRBJ2-3; 9 bases are shared with TRBD1. CDR3 length: 14 residues. The V gene's germline CDR1 is WNHNN and CDR2 SYGVQD (reference sequence). V gave up 8 bases and J gave up 3 bases; unmatched junction bases: 6. CDR3 nucleotides: TGCGCCAGCTCTACGGGACAGGGAACAGATACGCAGTATTTT. Translated: CASSTGQGTDTQYF.

The chain links TRBV7-3 to TRBJ2-3; D is undetermined. From germline, CDR1 is SGHTA and CDR2 FQGTGA. The CDR3 has 14 amino acids. Trimming removed 5 bases at V and 4 bases at J, with 13 bases between. The CDR3, as DNA: TGTGCCAGCAGCCCCTTCGACTTCGCAGATACGCAGTATTTT. It encodes CASSPFDFADTQYF.

The chain combines TRBV6-6 with TRBJ1-2; a weak D match, TRBD1 (6 bases). With 2 bases removed from V and 8 bases from J, the gap between germline ends came to 15 bases. This CDR3 region has 14 residues. Germline V lookup: CDR1 MNHNY, CDR2 SVGAGI (reference sequence). The CDR3: CASSYGAQGGGYTF. DNA of the CDR3: TGTGCCAGCAGTTACGGGGCCCAAGGGGGAGGCTACACCTTC.

V gene TRBV28 combines with J gene TRBJ1-5; a possible D gene is TRBD1 (6 bases). V was shortened by 6 bases and J by 3 bases, with 21 bases between the two germline ends. CDR3 length: 17 amino acids. Germline loops: CDR1 MDHEN, CDR2 SYDVKM. For the CDR3, the DNA is TGTGCCAGCAGCCCTCTACGGGGGGGCGGCGTCAATCAGCCCCAGCATTTT. Translated, it gives CASSPLRGGGVNQPQHF.

For this clone: At one end the junction does not follow the germline gene, possibly because of a read error. The gene calls are TRBV7-7 and TRBJ1-3; possible D gene TRBD1, 6 bases. The CDR3 is 15 residues long. The germline V gene has CDR1 SSHAT and CDR2 FNYEAQ (reference sequence). CDR3 DNA: TGTGCTAGCAGCCCAGGGGACGGGTATGTTCGTGCCATATATTTT. Residues: CASSPGDGYVRAIYF.

J is TRBJ2-5 and V is TRBV4-2; a weak D match, TRBD2 (6 bases). The CDR3 sequence is 15 residues long. CDR1 is LGHNA, CDR2 YNFKEQ, per germline. V lost 2 bases and J lost 2, with 12 bases in between. CDR3 sequence (DNA): TGTGCCAGCAGCCAAACCCGGGAGACACAAGAGACCCAGTACTTC. Protein product: CASSQTRETQETQYF.

V usage is TRBV29-1 and J usage is TRBJ1-1; 7 bases fit TRBD1. The ends lost 7 bases at V and 3 bases at J; junction bases unmatched: 8. Germline values: CDR1 SQVTM, CDR2 ANQGSEA. CDR3 length equals 13 residues. CDR3 region: CSGSQGRDTEAFF. DNA for the CDR3: TGCAGCGGCTCACAGGGGCGGGACACTGAAGCTTTCTTT.

The chain links TRBV19 to TRBJ2-1; TRBD2 aligns across 12 bases. This CDR3 contains 16 residues. Trimming took 4 bases from V and 3 from J; bases not matched to a gene: 4. Germline CDR1 LNHDA, CDR2 SQIVND (reference sequence). The CDR3 region has the DNA TGTGCCAGTAGTAGACTAGCGGGAGACATCTACAATGAGCAGTTCTTC. It codes for CASSRLAGDIYNEQFF.

The chain links TRBV7-9 to TRBJ2-1; a possible D gene is TRBD2 (7 bases). V was cut by 11 bases and J by 8 bases, with 22 bases left in between. The CDR3 runs 14 residues. Germline V gene lookup returns CDR1 SEHNR and CDR2 FQNEAQ (reference sequence). As DNA, the CDR3 is TGTGCCTCCGGGGGCGGGGGTAATTGGGATGAGCAGTTCTTC. Encoded protein: CASGGGGNWDEQFF.